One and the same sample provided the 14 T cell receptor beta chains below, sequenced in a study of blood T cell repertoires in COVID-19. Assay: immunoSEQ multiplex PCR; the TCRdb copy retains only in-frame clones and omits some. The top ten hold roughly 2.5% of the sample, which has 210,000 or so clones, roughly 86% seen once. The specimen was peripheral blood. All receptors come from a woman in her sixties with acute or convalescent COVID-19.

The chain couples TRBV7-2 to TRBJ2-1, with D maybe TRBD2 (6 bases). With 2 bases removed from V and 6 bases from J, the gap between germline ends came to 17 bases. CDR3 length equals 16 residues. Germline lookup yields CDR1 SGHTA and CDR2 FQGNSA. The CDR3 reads CASSLTRELIINEQFF. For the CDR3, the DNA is TGTGCCAGCAGCTTAACTCGGGAGTTGATCATCAATGAGCAGTTCTTC.

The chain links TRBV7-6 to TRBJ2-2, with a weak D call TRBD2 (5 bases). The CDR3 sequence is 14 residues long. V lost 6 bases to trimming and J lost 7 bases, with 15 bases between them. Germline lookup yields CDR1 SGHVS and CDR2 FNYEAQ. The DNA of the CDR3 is TGTGCCAGCAGGGACTTAGTCCGGGTCGGGGAGCTGTTTTTT. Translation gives CASRDLVRVGELFF.

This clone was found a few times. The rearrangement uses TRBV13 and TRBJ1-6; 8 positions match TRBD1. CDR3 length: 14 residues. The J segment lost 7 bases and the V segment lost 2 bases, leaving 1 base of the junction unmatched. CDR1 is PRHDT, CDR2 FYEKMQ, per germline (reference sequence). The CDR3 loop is CASSLRTGNSPLHF. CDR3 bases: TGTGCCAGCAGCTTAAGGACAGGGAATTCACCCCTCCACTTT.

CDR3 in DNA: TGTGCCAGCTCCCAAGACAGGGGAAGAGACAACAATGAGCAGTTCTTC. It encodes CASSQDRGRDNNEQFF. The V gene is TRBV18, the J gene TRBJ2-1; 8 nucleotides align to TRBD1. CDR3 size: 16 residues. CDR1 KGHSH and CDR2 LQKENI come from the germline V gene. The trim removed 6 bases at V and 5 bases at J, leaving 12 bases unmatched.

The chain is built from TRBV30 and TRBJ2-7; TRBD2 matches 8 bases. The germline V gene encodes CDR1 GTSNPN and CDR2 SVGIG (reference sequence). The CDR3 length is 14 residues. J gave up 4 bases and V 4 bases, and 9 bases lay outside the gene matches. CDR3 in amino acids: CAWKSLERGYEQYF. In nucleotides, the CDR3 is TGTGCCTGGAAGAGCCTCGAGCGGGGGTACGAGCAGTACTTC.

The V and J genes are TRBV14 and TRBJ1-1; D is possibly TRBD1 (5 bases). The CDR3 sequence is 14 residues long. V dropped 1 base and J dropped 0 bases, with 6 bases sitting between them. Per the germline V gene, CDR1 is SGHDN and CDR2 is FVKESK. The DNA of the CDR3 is TGTGCCAGCAGCCAAGCAGGGATGAACACTGAAGCTTTCTTT. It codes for CASSQAGMNTEAFF.

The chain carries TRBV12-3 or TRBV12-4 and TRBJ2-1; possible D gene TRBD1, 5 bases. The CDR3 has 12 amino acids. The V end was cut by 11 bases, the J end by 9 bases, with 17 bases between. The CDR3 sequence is CAGNFRDFEQFF. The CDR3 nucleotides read TGTGCCGGCAACTTCAGGGATTTTGAGCAGTTCTTC.

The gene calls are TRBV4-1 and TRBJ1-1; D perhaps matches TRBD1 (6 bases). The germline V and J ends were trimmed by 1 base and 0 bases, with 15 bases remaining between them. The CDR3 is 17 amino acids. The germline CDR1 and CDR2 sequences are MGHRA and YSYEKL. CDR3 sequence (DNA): TGCGCCAGCAGCCAAGTCGGGAGGGGGGGGCTGAACACTGAAGCTTTCTTT. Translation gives CASSQVGRGGLNTEAFF.

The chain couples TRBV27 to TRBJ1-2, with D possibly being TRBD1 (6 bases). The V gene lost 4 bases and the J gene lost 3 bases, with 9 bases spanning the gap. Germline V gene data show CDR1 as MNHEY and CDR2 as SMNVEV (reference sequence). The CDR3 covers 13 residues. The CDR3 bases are TGTGCCAGCAGTTCAGGGGCGGACTATGGCTACACCTTC. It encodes CASSSGADYGYTF.

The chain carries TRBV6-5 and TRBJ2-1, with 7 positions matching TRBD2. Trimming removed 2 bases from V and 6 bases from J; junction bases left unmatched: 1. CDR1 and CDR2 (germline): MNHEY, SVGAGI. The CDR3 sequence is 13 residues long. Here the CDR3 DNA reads TGTGCCAGCAGTTACGGGGAGGGCAATGAGCAGTTCTTC. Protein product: CASSYGEGNEQFF.

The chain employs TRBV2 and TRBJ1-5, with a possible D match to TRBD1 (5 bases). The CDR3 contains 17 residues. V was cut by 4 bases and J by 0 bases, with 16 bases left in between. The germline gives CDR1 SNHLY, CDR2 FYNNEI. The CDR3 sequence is CASSVNWAQGSNQPQHF. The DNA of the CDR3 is TGTGCCAGCAGTGTTAACTGGGCCCAGGGTAGCAATCAGCCCCAGCATTTT.

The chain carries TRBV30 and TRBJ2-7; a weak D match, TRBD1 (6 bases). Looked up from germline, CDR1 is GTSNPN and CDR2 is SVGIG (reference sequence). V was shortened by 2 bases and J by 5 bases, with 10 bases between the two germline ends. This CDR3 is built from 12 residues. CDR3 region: CAWSTGRNEQYF. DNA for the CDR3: TGTGCCTGGAGTACAGGGCGGAACGAGCAGTACTTC.

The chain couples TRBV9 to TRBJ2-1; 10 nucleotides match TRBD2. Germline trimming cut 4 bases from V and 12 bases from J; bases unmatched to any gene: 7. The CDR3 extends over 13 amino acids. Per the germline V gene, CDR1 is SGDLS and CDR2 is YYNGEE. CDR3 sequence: CASSFSGGERQFF. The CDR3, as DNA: TGTGCCAGCAGCTTCAGCGGGGGGGAAAGGCAGTTCTTC.

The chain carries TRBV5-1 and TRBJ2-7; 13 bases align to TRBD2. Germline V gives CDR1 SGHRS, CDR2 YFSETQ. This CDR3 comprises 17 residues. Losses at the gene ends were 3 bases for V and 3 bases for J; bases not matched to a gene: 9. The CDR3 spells CASSSLGTSGALYEQYF. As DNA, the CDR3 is TGCGCCAGCAGCTCCTTGGGGACTAGCGGGGCCCTCTACGAGCAGTACTTC.